Each of the 32 T cell receptor beta chains below was sequenced from the same sample in a study of cytomegalovirus exposure and HLA in healthy donors. PCR amplification relied on 60 Vbeta primers (plus 13 Jbeta primers). Libraries were prepared by immunoSEQ multiplex PCR; TCRdb keeps only in-frame clonotypes and omits some of them. The table records around 170,000 clones, over 70% of them present only once. What was sequenced was PBMCs. These receptor sequences come from a man between 45 and 60 years old in good health and CMV-seronegative.

The rearrangement links TRBV7-3 to TRBJ2-5; D is undetermined. The V gene lost 5 bases and the J gene lost 1 base, with 14 bases spanning the gap. CDR1 is SGHTA, CDR2 FQGTGA, per germline. The CDR3 runs 15 residues. The CDR3 nucleotides are TGTGCCAGCAGCCCCGGCGGCGCGCGCCAAGAGACCCAGTACTTC. Protein: CASSPGGARQETQYF.

The chain combines TRBV20-1 with TRBJ2-1; D uncertain. The CDR3 has 10 amino acids. V gave up 2 bases and J gave up 8 bases, with 4 bases separating them. The germline V gene has CDR1 DFQATT and CDR2 SNEGSKA (reference sequence). CDR3: CSARYYEQFF. The CDR3 DNA is TGCAGTGCTAGATACTATGAGCAGTTCTTC.

This chain uses TRBV7-2 with TRBJ2-3; D might be TRBD2 (7 bases). V was pared by 5 bases and J by 1 base, with 10 bases between. The CDR3 runs to 14 residues. The V gene's germline CDR1 is SGHTA and CDR2 FQGNSA. CDR3 DNA: TGTGCCAGCAGCCAGGGGAGGGGCACAGATACGCAGTATTTT. This translates into CASSQGRGTDTQYF.

V gene TRBV2 combines with J gene TRBJ2-5; no clear D. This CDR3 has 12 residues. V lost 2 bases and J 5 bases, leaving 6 bases between the germline ends. Germline-derived CDR1 and CDR2 are SNHLY and FYNNEI. The CDR3 reads CASSEFGETQYF. CDR3 in DNA: TGTGCCAGCAGTGAATTCGGGGAGACCCAGTACTTC.

The V and J genes are TRBV5-1 and TRBJ1-1; 8 nucleotides line up with TRBD1. With 4 bases clipped from V and 2 bases from J, the junction kept 4 bases outside the gene matches. Germline V gene sequence: CDR1 SGHRS, CDR2 YFSETQ. The CDR3 extends over 14 amino acids. This CDR3 is CASSTGQGNTEAFF. The CDR3, as DNA: TGCGCCAGCAGCACCGGACAGGGTAACACTGAAGCTTTCTTT.

J is TRBJ1-1 and V is TRBV4-2; TRBD1 is a possible D gene (6 bases). V lost 7 bases and J 4 bases, leaving 16 bases between the germline ends. The CDR3 is 14 residues long. In germline, CDR1 is LGHNA, CDR2 YNFKEQ. The CDR3 region is CASNKLGAGTEAFF. The CDR3 DNA follows: TGTGCCAGCAATAAGCTGGGGGCTGGCACTGAAGCTTTCTTT.

This clone was observed a single time. This rearrangement joins TRBV29-1 to TRBJ1-4, with 10 bases that match TRBD1. The V gene's germline CDR1 is SQVTM and CDR2 ANQGSEA. This CDR3 spans 13 amino acids. J gave up 8 bases and V 5 bases, and 5 bases lay outside the gene matches. For the CDR3, the DNA is TGCAGCGTTCCGGGACAGGGGAACGAAAAACTGTTTTTT. This translates into CSVPGQGNEKLFF.

V is TRBV4-3 and J is TRBJ1-2, with D possibly TRBD1 on 5 matching bases. The germline V and J ends were trimmed by 4 bases and 8 bases, with 20 bases remaining between them. The CDR3 loop spans 15 amino acids. Germline loops: CDR1 LGHNA, CDR2 YSLEER. Here the CDR3 DNA reads TGCGCCAGCAGCCCCTCGGTCGGGACTCCCTCCGGCTACACCTTC. As protein: CASSPSVGTPSGYTF.

The chain joins TRBV5-8 to TRBJ1-5; D unclear. The CDR3 is made up of 17 amino acids. CDR1 is SGHTS and CDR2 is YDEGEE in the germline V gene. Trimming took off 3 bases at V and 0 bases at J, with 16 bases between the two ends. The CDR3 nucleotides read TGTGCCAGCAGCTCATTGGGGAGCTCCTATAGCAATCAGCCCCAGCATTTT. It translates to CASSSLGSSYSNQPQHF.

The V and J genes are TRBV19 and TRBJ2-7, with D possibly TRBD2 on 6 matching bases. The CDR3 sequence is 16 residues long. Per the germline V gene, CDR1 is LNHDA and CDR2 is SQIVND (reference sequence). V lost 5 bases, J lost 2 bases, and 19 bases lay in between. The DNA of the CDR3 is TGTGCCAGTAGTGGAGCCCCGGGACTCTTAGCCTACGAGCAGTACTTC. This translates into CASSGAPGLLAYEQYF.

V is TRBV11-3 and J is TRBJ2-1, with TRBD2 matching 7 bases. CDR1 is SGHNT and CDR2 is YENEEA in the germline V gene. There are 15 residues in the CDR3. The V gene end was trimmed by 3 bases and the J gene end by 7 bases; junction bases not matched to a gene: 9. In nucleotides, the CDR3 is TGTGCCAGCAGCTTCTCCCTGACTAGCTCTAATGAGCAGTTCTTC. Translation: CASSFSLTSSNEQFF.

This chain connects TRBV10-1 to TRBJ2-3; tentatively, D is TRBD1 (6 bases). This CDR3 is built from 14 residues. V was trimmed by 3 bases and J by 6 bases, leaving 13 bases between them. Germline V lookup: CDR1 WNHNN, CDR2 SYGVQD (reference sequence). For the CDR3, the DNA is TGCGCCAGCAGTGACGACAGGACGGACGATACGCAGTATTTT. It codes for CASSDDRTDDTQYF.

The chain employs TRBV6-4 and TRBJ1-1; tentatively, D is TRBD1 (5 bases). Trimming removed 3 bases at V and 4 bases at J, with 9 bases between. The CDR3 length is 13 residues. The germline gives CDR1 MRHNA, CDR2 SNTAGT. CDR3 DNA sequence: TGTGCCAGCAGTGAATGGAGGGGCACTGAAGCTTTCTTT. Protein sequence: CASSEWRGTEAFF.

This clone was seen more than once but under ten times. This rearrangement joins TRBV6-5 to TRBJ2-2, with a tentative D call TRBD1 (6 bases). Germline-derived CDR1 and CDR2 are MNHEY and SVGAGI. The CDR3 has 16 amino acids. V was cut by 4 bases and J by 5 bases, with 17 bases left in between. The CDR3 coding sequence is TGTGCCAGCAGTTCATTCTCTTGGACAGAAACCGGGGAGCTGTTTTTT. Its translation is CASSSFSWTETGELFF.

V usage is TRBV5-1 and J usage is TRBJ2-2, with 16 nucleotides matching TRBD2. The CDR3 contains 18 residues. The germline V gene encodes CDR1 SGHRS and CDR2 YFSETQ. V was pared by 3 bases and J by 5 bases, with 7 bases of the junction left unmatched. The CDR3 DNA is TGCGCCAGCAGCTCTGCCGGGACTAGCGGGGGGGCAACCGGGGAGCTGTTTTTT. This sequence encodes CASSSAGTSGGATGELFF.

V usage is TRBV7-2 and J usage is TRBJ2-1, with a tentative D call TRBD1 (5 bases). The germline V gene has CDR1 SGHTA and CDR2 FQGNSA. V was pared by 2 bases and J by 5 bases, with 13 bases between. The CDR3 sequence is 15 residues long. The CDR3, as DNA: TGTGCCAGCAGCTTAAGGGGCACCGAGAACAATGAGCAGTTCTTC. Its protein product is CASSLRGTENNEQFF.

The rearrangement uses TRBV4-1 and TRBJ1-2, with TRBD1 matching 8 bases. In germline, CDR1 is MGHRA, CDR2 YSYEKL. The CDR3 runs to 13 residues. With 1 base clipped from V and 10 bases from J, the junction kept 5 bases outside the gene matches. CDR3 in amino acids: CASSQGPGQVYTF. The CDR3 DNA reads TGCGCCAGCAGCCAAGGCCCGGGACAGGTCTACACCTTC.

Notes on this clone: At one end the junction does not follow the germline gene, possibly because of a read error. The chain uses TRBV7-9 and TRBJ2-3; 9 positions match TRBD1. This CDR3 is 16 amino acids long. Germline V gene lookup returns CDR1 SEHNR and CDR2 FQNEAQ (reference sequence). The CDR3 sequence: CSSSSPGTGILDTQYF. The DNA for the CDR3 is TGTTCCAGCAGCTCTCCCGGGACAGGGATACTAGATACGCAGTATTTT.

This sequence joins TRBV7-9 and TRBJ2-3; no firm D call. The germline V gene encodes CDR1 SEHNR and CDR2 FQNEAQ (reference sequence). CDR3 length: 14 amino acids. V lost 3 bases and J lost 6, with 13 bases in between. CDR3 bases: TGTGCCAGCAGCTTGTTCAGGTTGAGTGATACGCAGTATTTT. Protein product: CASSLFRLSDTQYF.

The chain couples TRBV2 to TRBJ2-2; TRBD2 matches at 9 bases. This CDR3 contains 17 residues. Germline lookup yields CDR1 SNHLY and CDR2 FYNNEI. V shed 1 base and J 5 bases; nucleotides not matched to a gene: 8. The CDR3 coding sequence is TGTGCCAGCAGTGAAGGAGGACTAGCGACAAAAACCGGGGAGCTGTTTTTT. Its translation: CASSEGGLATKTGELFF.

V usage is TRBV11-2 and J usage is TRBJ2-4, with D possibly matching TRBD1 (6 bases). Germline CDR1 reads SGHAT; CDR2 reads FQNNGV. The CDR3 extends over 17 amino acids. Trimming left V 2 bases short and J 0 bases short, with 14 bases between. The CDR3 here is CASSLLGAGLAKNIQYF. The CDR3 region has the DNA TGTGCCAGCAGCTTATTGGGGGCGGGCTTAGCCAAAAACATTCAGTACTTC.

The chain uses TRBV6-5 and TRBJ2-3; the D gene is possibly TRBD2 (6 bases). The germline gives CDR1 MNHEY, CDR2 SVGAGI. CDR3 length: 15 residues. With 6 bases removed from V and 7 bases from J, the gap between germline ends came to 20 bases. The CDR3 DNA sequence: TGTGCCAGCAGATATGACAGCGGGCCCTTATATACGCAGTATTTT. Translation: CASRYDSGPLYTQYF.

This chain links TRBV30 with TRBJ1-5; maybe TRBD1 (6 bases). CDR3 size: 15 residues. CDR1 is GTSNPN, CDR2 SVGIG, per germline (reference sequence). Trimming pared 2 bases from V and 5 bases from J, leaving 16 bases between. CDR3 bases: TGTGCCTGGAGTTCTACCGGGACACGATATCAGCCCCAGCATTTT. Translating gives CAWSSTGTRYQPQHF.

This clone was recorded once. This sequence joins TRBV5-1 and TRBJ2-3; D may be TRBD1 (6 bases). CDR3 length: 13 amino acids. Between the trimmed V and J ends, which lost 4 bases and 6 bases, there was a span of 12 bases. Germline V gene sequence: CDR1 SGHRS, CDR2 YFSETQ. The CDR3 here is CASSRQVPDTQYF. CDR3 nucleotides: TGCGCCAGCAGCCGACAGGTCCCGGATACGCAGTATTTT.

The gene calls are TRBV15 and TRBJ2-5; TRBD2 agrees at 8 bases. Germline V gene sequence: CDR1 LNHNV, CDR2 YYDKDF (reference sequence). CDR3 length equals 18 residues. Trimming took 0 bases from V and 2 from J; bases not matched to a gene: 11. CDR3 in amino acids: CATSRDWGSGTEQETQYF. The CDR3 DNA is TGTGCCACCAGCAGAGATTGGGGTAGCGGGACGGAGCAAGAGACCCAGTACTTC.

The rearrangement links TRBV11-2 to TRBJ2-7, with D hard to call. This CDR3 is built from 14 residues. Germline lookup yields CDR1 SGHAT and CDR2 FQNNGV. The V end lost 8 bases, the J end lost 3 bases, and 17 bases lay between the germline ends. The CDR3 DNA reads as TGTGCCAGCTTACAAGGTGGCGGCGGCTACGAGCAGTACTTC. Translation gives CASLQGGGGYEQYF.

On this clone: Sequence at one end of the junction differs from germline and may be a read error. This chain joins TRBV10-3 and TRBJ2-1; 11 positions match TRBD2. Per the germline V gene, CDR1 is ENHRY and CDR2 is SYGVKD. This CDR3 has 14 amino acids. The CDR3 reads CAISDPLAGAFGLF. The DNA for the CDR3 is TGTGCCATCAGTGACCCACTAGCGGGGGCATTTGGGCTCTTC.

V is TRBV6-7 and J is TRBJ2-7; TRBD1 agrees at 7 bases. TRBV6-7 is treated as an ORF (open reading frame) with a function not yet certain. V gave up 5 bases and J gave up 5 bases; unmatched junction bases: 21. This CDR3 is 18 amino acids long. In nucleotides, the CDR3 is TGTGCCAGCAGTCGCAGGGGGTCCTACGCGCCTCCCTACGACGAGCAGTACTTC. Its translation is CASSRRGSYAPPYDEQYF.

The V call is TRBV27, the J call TRBJ2-5, with D maybe TRBD2 (6 bases). Germline V gene sequence: CDR1 MNHEY, CDR2 SMNVEV (reference sequence). CDR3 length equals 16 residues. The germline V and J ends were trimmed by 6 bases and 0 bases, with 17 bases remaining between them. The CDR3 here is CASRALIAENQETQYF. DNA of the CDR3: TGTGCCAGCAGAGCCCTTATAGCGGAAAACCAAGAGACCCAGTACTTC.

V usage is TRBV23-1 and J usage is TRBJ2-1, with 8 positions matching TRBD1. Being an ORF, TRBV23-1 has a function that is uncertain. This CDR3 spans 19 amino acids. J lost 3 bases, V lost 2 bases, and 15 bases had no gene match. The CDR3 DNA reads TGCGCCAGCAGTCAAATTCTAGGACAGGGACTTTCCTACTACAATGAGCAGTTCTTC. Its translation: CASSQILGQGLSYYNEQFF.

The V call is TRBV18, the J call TRBJ2-3, with D possibly being TRBD2 (5 bases). Germline V gene sequence: CDR1 KGHSH, CDR2 LQKENI. The CDR3 sequence is 17 residues long. V shed 2 bases and J shed 0 bases, with 15 bases lying between them. CDR3 region: CASSPGLVRASTDTQYF. CDR3 coding DNA: TGTGCCAGCTCACCAGGACTTGTAAGAGCTAGCACAGATACGCAGTATTTT.

V gene TRBV7-9 combines with J gene TRBJ2-1, with a tentative D call TRBD2 (5 bases). Germline V gene lookup returns CDR1 SEHNR and CDR2 FQNEAQ (reference sequence). V lost 4 bases, J lost 9 bases, and 7 bases lay in between. CDR3 length: 11 amino acids. The CDR3 reads CASSSEVEQFF. The CDR3 nucleotides are TGTGCCAGCAGCTCGGAGGTTGAGCAGTTCTTC.